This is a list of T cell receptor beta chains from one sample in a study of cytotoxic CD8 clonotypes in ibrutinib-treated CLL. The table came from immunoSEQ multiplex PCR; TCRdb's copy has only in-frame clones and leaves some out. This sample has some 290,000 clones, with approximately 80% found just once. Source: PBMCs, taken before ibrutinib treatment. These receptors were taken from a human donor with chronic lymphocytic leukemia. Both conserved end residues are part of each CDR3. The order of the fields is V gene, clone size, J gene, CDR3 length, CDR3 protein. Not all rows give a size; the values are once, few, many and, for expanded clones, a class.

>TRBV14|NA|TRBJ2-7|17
CASSQDNLRSGGYEQYF
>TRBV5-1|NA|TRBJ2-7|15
CASSLAPTETYEQYF
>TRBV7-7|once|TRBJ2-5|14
CASSPGTSQETQYF
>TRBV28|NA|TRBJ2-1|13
CASIETGVYEQFF
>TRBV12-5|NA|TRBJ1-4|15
CASGLGAGPREKLFF
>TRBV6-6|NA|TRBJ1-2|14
CASRQEWSNYGYTF
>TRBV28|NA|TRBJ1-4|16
CASSLLGAEGNEKLFF
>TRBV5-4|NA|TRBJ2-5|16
CASSLTGGKGKETQYF
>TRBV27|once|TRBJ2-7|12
CASRDRAYEQYF
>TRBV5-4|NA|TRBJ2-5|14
CASSLRDSQETQYF
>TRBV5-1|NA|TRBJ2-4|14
CASSEDWPRNIQYF
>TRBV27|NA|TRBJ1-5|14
CASSPMTGNQPQHF
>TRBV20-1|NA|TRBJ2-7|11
CSASNGPEQYF
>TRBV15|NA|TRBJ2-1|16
CATSRTRETLFNEQFF
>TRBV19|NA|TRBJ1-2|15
CASSIGGQGWDGYTF
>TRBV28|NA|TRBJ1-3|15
CASSLIRFSGNTIYF
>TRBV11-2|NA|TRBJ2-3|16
CASSLVHRGGTDTQYF
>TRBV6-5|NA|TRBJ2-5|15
CASRTIAGGKETQYF
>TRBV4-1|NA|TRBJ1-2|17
CASSQDSPPGSLQGYTF
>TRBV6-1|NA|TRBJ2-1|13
CASTQGPYNEQFF
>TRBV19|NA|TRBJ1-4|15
CASRPQSPFGEKLFF
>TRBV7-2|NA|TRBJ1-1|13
CASSPTLSSEAFF
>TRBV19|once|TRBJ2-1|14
CASRGTSAYNEQFF
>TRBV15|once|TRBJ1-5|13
CATSRDRATAQHF
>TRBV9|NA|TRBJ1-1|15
CASSVVGQGATEAFF